A single sample is the source of the 27 T cell receptor beta chains below, sequenced in a study of Graves' ophthalmopathy and Graves' hyperthyroidism. TCR beta CDR3 regions were amplified from RNA transcripts. First-round RT-PCR relied on HTBI primers, and a second-round multiplex PCR came next. TCRdb independently ran MiXCR on the multiplex PCR reads; one entry per CDR3 protein. There are around 600,000 distinct CDR3 sequences in the sample; about two fifths occur only once, and 3% to 3.5% lies in the top ten. Sequencing was done on a sample of peripheral blood. Receptors were obtained from an adult man with Graves' ophthalmopathy.

The chain combines TRBV15 with TRBJ2-5; the match to TRBD1 covers 8 bases. Germline CDR1 reads LNHNV; CDR2 reads YYDKDF (reference sequence). The CDR3 is 13 residues long. The J segment lost 5 bases and the V segment lost 9 bases, leaving 8 bases of the junction unmatched. CDR3 loop: CATRQGKGETQYF. The CDR3 DNA reads TGTGCCACACGACAGGGGAAGGGGGAGACCCAGTACTTC.

This clonotype was recorded only once. V is TRBV29-1 and J is TRBJ1-2; 7 nucleotides line up with TRBD1. V dropped 4 bases and J dropped 7; count of bases not matched to a gene: 3. CDR1 and CDR2 (germline): SQVTM, ANQGSEA. The CDR3 totals 11 residues. The CDR3 reads CSVGQGGGYTF. DNA for the CDR3: TGCAGCGTTGGACAGGGCGGTGGCTACACCTTC.

With regard to this clonotype: Being one base from a much bigger clone, this may be a read error. The J gene is TRBJ2-5, the V gene TRBV11-2; tentatively, D is TRBD2 (5 bases). Germline CDR1 and CDR2: SGHAT and FQNNGV. The V gene lost 0 bases and the J gene lost 2 bases, with 7 bases spanning the gap. The CDR3 loop spans 14 amino acids. CDR3 loop: CASSLDLAQETQYF. The CDR3 DNA sequence: TGTGCCAGCAGCTTAGACTTAGCGCAAGAGACCCAGTACTTC.

V and J are TRBV10-3 and TRBJ2-1; D unresolved. Trimming removed 0 bases from V and 2 bases from J, with 11 bases in between. The CDR3 sequence is 16 residues long. CDR1 is ENHRY, CDR2 SYGVKD, per germline. The chain's CDR3 is CAISESIGLTYNEQFF. CDR3 bases: TGTGCCATCAGTGAGTCGATAGGGTTGACCTACAATGAGCAGTTCTTC.

The sample holds many counts of this clonotype. The J gene is TRBJ1-3, the V gene TRBV5-1; D unresolved. Trimming took off 5 bases at V and 0 bases at J, with 9 bases between the two ends. This CDR3 spans 14 amino acids. Germline V gene data show CDR1 as SGHRS and CDR2 as YFSETQ. The CDR3: CASSLEGSGNTIYF. The CDR3 DNA sequence: TGCGCCAGCAGTCTGGAGGGCTCTGGAAACACCATATATTTT. The full variable domain, with the rest looked up from reference TRBV5-1 and TRBJ1-3, is KAGVTQTPRYLIKTRGQQVTLSCSPISGHRSVSWYQQTPGQGLQFLFEYFSETQRNKGNFPGRFSGRQFSNSRSEMNVSTLELGDSALYLCASSLEGSGNTIYFGEGSWLTVV.

The CDR3: CAWSLGTGGKQPQHF. DNA of the CDR3: TGTGCCTGGAGTCTCGGGACAGGGGGAAAACAGCCCCAGCATTTT. The rearrangement uses TRBV11-3 and TRBJ1-5; 11 bases line up with TRBD1. V lost 11 bases and J lost 7; bases outside the gene matches: 13. The CDR3 totals 15 residues. The germline V gene has CDR1 SGHNT and CDR2 YENEEA.

The V gene is TRBV29-1, the J gene TRBJ1-2, with 7 nucleotides matching TRBD1. CDR1 is SQVTM, CDR2 ANQGSEA, per germline. The CDR3 length is 12 residues. The V gene end was trimmed by 1 base and the J gene end by 8 bases; junction bases not matched to a gene: 4. The CDR3 reads CSVEASGQGYTF. The CDR3 nucleotides read TGCAGCGTTGAAGCCTCGGGACAGGGCTACACCTTC. The full variable domain, rest sourced from reference TRBV29-1 and TRBJ1-2, is SAVISQKPSRDICQRGTSLTIQCQVDSQVTMMFWYRQQPGQSLTLIATANQGSEATYESGFVIDKFPISRPNLTFSTLTVSNMSPEDSSIYLCSVEASGQGYTFGSGTRLTVV.

This clonotype showed up just a few times. The chain has TRBV12-5 and TRBJ1-6; D remains ambiguous. CDR1 LGHNT and CDR2 FRNRAP come from the germline V gene. There are 16 residues in the CDR3. The V end was cut by 2 bases, the J end by 3 bases, with 11 bases between. The CDR3 sequence: CASGLNRGNYNSPLHF. CDR3 DNA: TGTGCTAGTGGTTTGAATCGTGGAAACTATAATTCACCCCTCCACTTT.

This clonotype was counted between two and nine times. This chain joins TRBV9 and TRBJ2-5; 11 bases line up with TRBD1. The CDR3 has 16 amino acids. CDR1 and CDR2 (germline): SGDLS, YYNGEE. Trimming at V came to 3 bases and at J to 5 bases, leaving 9 bases not matched to a gene. The CDR3 loop is CASSGRDRGSGETQYF. The CDR3 nucleotides read TGTGCCAGCAGCGGCCGGGACAGGGGGTCTGGGGAGACCCAGTACTTC.

Note on this clonotype: A much bigger clone sits one base away, suggesting this may be a read error. V is TRBV9 and J is TRBJ2-5; no firm D call. V was pared by 3 bases and J by 6 bases, with 18 bases between. Germline loops: CDR1 SGDLS, CDR2 YYNGEE. The length of the CDR3 is 15 residues. The CDR3 loop is CASSAGFAVQKTQYF. The CDR3 region has the DNA TGTGCCAGCAGCGCCGGCTTCGCGGTACAAAAGACCCAGTACTTC.

Many counts were recorded for this clonotype. The V gene is TRBV20-1, the J gene TRBJ1-6; D perhaps matches TRBD1 (5 bases). Trimming cost V 0 bases and J 12 bases, with 12 bases left between them. CDR1 is DFQATT, CDR2 SNEGSKA, per germline (reference sequence). There are 13 residues in the CDR3. The CDR3 nucleotides are TGCAGTGCTAGAGATCTGGGGGACCAACCCCTCCACTTT. This codes for CSARDLGDQPLHF.

As for this clonotype: The missing conserved phenylalanine or tryptophan at the end of this CDR3 makes a read error likely. This chain links TRBV7-2 with TRBJ2-5; TRBD2 matches 8 bases. This CDR3 is built from 14 residues. Per the germline V gene, CDR1 is SGHTA and CDR2 is FQGNSA. V lost 1 base, J lost 5 bases, and 3 bases stayed unmatched. The CDR3 nucleotides are TGTGCCAGCAGCTTAGAGGCTAGCGGGGAGACCCAGTACTGC. It encodes CASSLEASGETQYC.

This clonotype was detected many times. The rearrangement uses TRBV20-1 and TRBJ1-1; D is uncertain. Germline CDR1 is DFQATT and CDR2 is SNEGSKA (reference sequence). The CDR3 spans 14 residues. Deletions cut 0 bases from V and 4 bases from J, with 12 bases between. The chain's CDR3 is CSARDLGGSTEAFF. CDR3 bases: TGCAGTGCTAGAGATTTGGGCGGGAGCACTGAAGCTTTCTTT.

In its sample, this clonotype was seen many times. This sequence joins TRBV7-2 and TRBJ1-2; 7 bases are a match to TRBD1. Losses at the gene ends were 5 bases for V and 3 bases for J; bases not matched to a gene: 6. Germline CDR1 reads SGHTA; CDR2 reads FQGNSA. CDR3 length: 14 residues. The CDR3 region is CASSQGTADYGYTF. In DNA, the CDR3 is TGTGCCAGCAGCCAAGGGACAGCAGACTATGGCTACACCTTC.

This rearrangement joins TRBV25-1 to TRBJ2-7, with 14 nucleotides matching TRBD2. Germline CDR1 MGHDK, CDR2 SYGVNS. The CDR3 consists of 11 residues. CDR3 sequence reads: CATSGRVEQYF. Here the CDR3 DNA reads TGTGCGACTAGCGGGAGGGTGGAGCAGTACTTC.

The chain employs TRBV7-9 and TRBJ1-4, with a possible D match to TRBD1 (5 bases). Germline CDR1 reads SEHNR; CDR2 reads FQNEAQ (reference sequence). The CDR3 has 16 amino acids. V lost 5 bases and J 2 bases, leaving 15 bases between the germline ends. CDR3: CASSGAEGFTNEKLFF. CDR3 bases: TGTGCCAGCAGCGGGGCGGAGGGCTTCACTAATGAAAAACTGTTTTTT. The full variable domain, its missing parts supplied by reference TRBV7-9 and TRBJ1-4, is DTGVSQNPRHKITKRGQNVTFRCDPISEHNRLYWYRQTLGQGPEFLTYFQNEAQLEKSRLLSDRFSAERPKGSFSTLEIQRTEQGDSAMYLCASSGAEGFTNEKLFFGSGTQLSVL.

The chain is built from TRBV25-1 and TRBJ1-4; D call uncertain. This CDR3 spans 15 amino acids. Trimming shortened V by 4 bases and J by 0 bases, and 9 bases separated the two germline ends. Germline CDR1 and CDR2: MGHDK and SYGVNS. The CDR3 spells CASSVTGTTNEKLFF. As DNA, the CDR3 is TGTGCCAGCAGTGTGACCGGGACAACTAATGAAAAACTGTTTTTT.

This clonotype was picked up many times. CDR3 sequence (DNA): TGTGCCAGCAGTCAGGCCGTGCGTTCACCCCTCCACTTT. It encodes CASSQAVRSPLHF. The genes are TRBV2 and TRBJ1-6, with D hard to call. This CDR3 has 13 amino acids. Germline V gene sequence: CDR1 SNHLY, CDR2 FYNNEI. V dropped 5 bases and J dropped 9 bases, with 11 bases sitting between them.

At least ten counts were recorded for this clonotype. V gene TRBV7-8 combines with J gene TRBJ2-1; D remains unclear. CDR3 length equals 15 residues. Germline V gene data show CDR1 as SGHVS and CDR2 as FQNEAQ. With 0 bases removed from V and 4 bases from J, the gap between germline ends came to 10 bases. The CDR3 protein is CASSLAYSGYNEQFF. In nucleotides, the CDR3 is TGTGCCAGCAGCTTAGCGTATTCTGGTTACAATGAGCAGTTCTTC.

This clonotype was seen ten or more times. V usage is TRBV4-2 and J usage is TRBJ1-6; 11 bases fit TRBD1. This CDR3 contains 14 residues. V shed 5 bases and J 11 bases; nucleotides not matched to a gene: 5. CDR1 is LGHNA and CDR2 is YNFKEQ in the germline V gene. CDR3 sequence reads: CASSAGTGGPPLHF. The CDR3 DNA is TGTGCCAGCAGCGCCGGGACAGGGGGTCCACCCCTCCACTTT.

There are a few counts of this clonotype. The rearrangement links TRBV20-1 to TRBJ2-5; tentatively, D is TRBD1 (6 bases). The CDR3 is 15 amino acids. V was cut by 0 bases and J by 5 bases, with 16 bases left in between. CDR1 DFQATT and CDR2 SNEGSKA come from the germline V gene (reference sequence). The CDR3 sequence is CSARDGTTTGETQYF. Written as DNA, the CDR3 is TGCAGTGCTAGAGACGGGACAACGACCGGGGAGACCCAGTACTTC.

This clonotype came up a few times. A junction boundary mismatches the germline segment, possibly from a read error. The genes are TRBV10-3 and TRBJ2-7; 9 nucleotides agree with TRBD2. Per the germline V gene, CDR1 is ENHRY and CDR2 is SYGVKD. CDR3 length: 18 amino acids. CDR3 sequence: CASSPQTLLAGKAYEQYF. CDR3 in DNA: TGTGCCAGCAGTCCACAGACCCTACTAGCGGGCAAGGCCTACGAGCAGTACTTC.

This clonotype was observed many times. This chain links TRBV14 with TRBJ1-1; D not certain. This CDR3 comprises 15 residues. The V and J ends lost 4 bases and 3 bases respectively, with 15 bases between them. Germline V gene data show CDR1 as SGHDN and CDR2 as FVKESK. CDR3 residues: CASSPGSLGYTEAFF. The CDR3 bases are TGTGCCAGCAGCCCGGGGAGCCTCGGGTACACTGAAGCTTTCTTT.

The rearrangement links TRBV6-5 to TRBJ1-2, with D perhaps TRBD1 (6 bases). CDR3 length: 16 amino acids. Germline V gene data show CDR1 as MNHEY and CDR2 as SVGAGI. V was shortened by 5 bases and J by 4 bases, with 20 bases between the two germline ends. The CDR3 is CASSTITQGKLYGYTF. CDR3 nucleotides: TGTGCCAGCAGTACTATCACACAGGGAAAACTCTATGGCTACACCTTC.

This clonotype was counted many times. This chain joins TRBV20-1 and TRBJ1-5; 8 bases align to TRBD1. Trimming cost V 5 bases and J 3 bases; bases outside gene matches: 3. The length of the CDR3 is 13 residues. Germline CDR1 and CDR2: DFQATT and SNEGSKA (reference sequence). The CDR3 is CSASDRANQPQHF. CDR3 nucleotides: TGCAGTGCTTCGGACAGGGCCAATCAGCCCCAGCATTTT.

A few counts support this clonotype. The chain is built from TRBV14 and TRBJ1-5; D is possibly TRBD1 (6 bases). Looked up from germline, CDR1 is SGHDN and CDR2 is FVKESK. V shed 8 bases and J shed 4 bases, with 18 bases lying between them. The CDR3 length is 15 residues. CDR3 region: CASSPSGQQNQPQHF. The DNA for the CDR3 is TGTGCCAGCTCACCATCAGGACAGCAAAATCAGCCCCAGCATTTT. Variable domain in full (rest from reference TRBV14 and TRBJ1-5): EAGVTQFPSHSVIEKGQTVTLRCDPISGHDNLYWYRRVMGKEIKFLLHFVKESKQDESGMPNNRFLAERTGGTYSTLKVQPAELEDSGVYFCASSPSGQQNQPQHFGDGTRLSIL.

This rearrangement joins TRBV20-1 to TRBJ2-5, with TRBD2 matching over 9 bases. Germline V gene data show CDR1 as DFQATT and CDR2 as SNEGSKA (reference sequence). The CDR3 is made up of 18 amino acids. Unmatched junction bases numbered 18, after V lost 6 bases and J lost 1 base. The CDR3 loop is CSAHPLPAAGGGQETQYF. The CDR3 DNA sequence: TGCAGTGCCCACCCCTTGCCTGCGGCGGGGGGGGGCCAAGAGACCCAGTACTTC.